The sequence of this T cell receptor beta chain was determined in a study of cytomegalovirus exposure and HLA in healthy donors. The ends were cut back, 1 base at V and 4 bases at J, with 16 bases in the middle. The CDR3 runs 16 residues. Looked up from germline, CDR1 is KGHSH and CDR2 is LQKENI. PCR used 60 Vbeta primers and 13 Jbeta primers. Profiled with immunoSEQ multiplex PCR; TCRdb holds only in-frame clones, not every one. The sample lists over 250,000 clones, roughly 89% occurring once. V usage is TRBV18 and J usage is TRBJ1-1, with D perhaps matching TRBD1 (5 bases). Specimen: PBMCs. The source is a middle-aged man in good health and CMV-seropositive. CDR3 region: CASSPRSQGVATEAFF. CDR3 DNA: TGTGCCAGCTCACCACGGTCGCAGGGTGTCGCCACTGAAGCTTTCTTT.